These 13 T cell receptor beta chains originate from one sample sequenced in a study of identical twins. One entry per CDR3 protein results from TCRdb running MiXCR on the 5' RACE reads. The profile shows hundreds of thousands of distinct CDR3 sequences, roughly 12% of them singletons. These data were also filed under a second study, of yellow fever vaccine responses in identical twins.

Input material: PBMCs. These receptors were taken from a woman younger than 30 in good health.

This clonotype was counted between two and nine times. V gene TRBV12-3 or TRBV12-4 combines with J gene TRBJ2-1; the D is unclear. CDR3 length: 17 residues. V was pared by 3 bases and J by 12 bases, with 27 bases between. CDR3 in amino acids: CASSFSYPSQREVWQFF. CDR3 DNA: TGTGCCAGCAGTTTCAGTTACCCGAGCCAGCGTGAAGTGTGGCAGTTCTTC.

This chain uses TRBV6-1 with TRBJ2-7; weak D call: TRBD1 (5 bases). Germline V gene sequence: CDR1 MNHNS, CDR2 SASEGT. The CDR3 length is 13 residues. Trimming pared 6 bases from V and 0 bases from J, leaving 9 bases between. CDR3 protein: CASSRVDSYEQYV. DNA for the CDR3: TGTGCCAGCAGCAGGGTGGACTCCTACGAGCAGTACGTC.

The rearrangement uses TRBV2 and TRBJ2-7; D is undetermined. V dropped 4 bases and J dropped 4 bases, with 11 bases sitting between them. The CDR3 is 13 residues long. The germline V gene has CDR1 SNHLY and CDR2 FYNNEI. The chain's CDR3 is CASSGSDSYEQYF. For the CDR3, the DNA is TGTGCCAGCAGTGGATCGGATAGTTACGAGCAGTACTTC.

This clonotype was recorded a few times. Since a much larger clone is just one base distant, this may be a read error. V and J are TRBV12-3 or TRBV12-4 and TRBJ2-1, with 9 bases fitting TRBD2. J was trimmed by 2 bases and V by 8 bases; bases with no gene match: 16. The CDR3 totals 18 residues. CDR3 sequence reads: CASCPAVVAGGPYNEQFF. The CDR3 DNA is TGTGCCAGCTGTCCGGCCGTAGTTGCGGGGGGGCCCTACAATGAGCAGTTCTTC.

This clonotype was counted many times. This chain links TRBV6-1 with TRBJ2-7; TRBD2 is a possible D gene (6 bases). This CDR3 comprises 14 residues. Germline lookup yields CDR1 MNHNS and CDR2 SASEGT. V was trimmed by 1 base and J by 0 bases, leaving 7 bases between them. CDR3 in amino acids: CASSEGGDSYEQYV. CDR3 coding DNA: TGTGCCAGCAGTGAAGGGGGGGACTCCTACGAGCAGTACGTC.

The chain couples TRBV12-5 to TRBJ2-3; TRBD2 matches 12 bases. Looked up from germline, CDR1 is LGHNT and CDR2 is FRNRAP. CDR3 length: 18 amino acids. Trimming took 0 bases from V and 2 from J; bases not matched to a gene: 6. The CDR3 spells CASGLVLGLAGSTDTQYF. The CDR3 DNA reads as TGTGCTAGTGGTTTGGTACTGGGACTAGCGGGCTCCACAGATACGCAGTATTTT. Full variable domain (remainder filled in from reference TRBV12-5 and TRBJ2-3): DARVTQTPRHKVTEMGQEVTMRCQPILGHNTVFWYRQTMMQGLELLAYFRNRAPLDDSGMPKDRFSAEMPDATLATLKIQPSEPRDSAVYFCASGLVLGLAGSTDTQYFGPGTRLTVL.

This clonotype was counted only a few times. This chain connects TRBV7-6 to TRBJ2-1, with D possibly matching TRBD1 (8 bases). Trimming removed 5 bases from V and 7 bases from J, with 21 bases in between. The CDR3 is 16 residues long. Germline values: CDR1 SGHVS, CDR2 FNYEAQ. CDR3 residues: CASSPRFGQGGNEQFF. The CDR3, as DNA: TGTGCCAGCAGCCCTCGTTTTGGACAGGGAGGGAATGAGCAGTTCTTC.

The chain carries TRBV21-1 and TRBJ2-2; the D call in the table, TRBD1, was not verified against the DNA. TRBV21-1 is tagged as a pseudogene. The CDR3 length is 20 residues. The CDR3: CASSHWRDVDRGSNTGELFF. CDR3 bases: TGTGCCAGCAGCCATTGGAGGGACGTAGACAGGGGGTCGAACACCGGGGAGCTGTTTTTT.

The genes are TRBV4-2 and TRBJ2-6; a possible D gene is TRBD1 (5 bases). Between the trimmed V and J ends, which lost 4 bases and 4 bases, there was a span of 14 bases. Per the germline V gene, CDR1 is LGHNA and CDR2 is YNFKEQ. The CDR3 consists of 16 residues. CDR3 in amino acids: CASSLTQGTGANVLTF. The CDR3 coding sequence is TGTGCCAGCAGCCTAACGCAGGGAACCGGGGCCAACGTCCTGACTTTC.

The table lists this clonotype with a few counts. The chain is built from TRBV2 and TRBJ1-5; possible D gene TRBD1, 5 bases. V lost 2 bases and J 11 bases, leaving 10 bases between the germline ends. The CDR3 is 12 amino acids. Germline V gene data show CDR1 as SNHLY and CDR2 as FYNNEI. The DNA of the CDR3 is TGTGCCAGCAGTGAAAGGGGCGGTGCCCAGCATTTT. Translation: CASSERGGAQHF.

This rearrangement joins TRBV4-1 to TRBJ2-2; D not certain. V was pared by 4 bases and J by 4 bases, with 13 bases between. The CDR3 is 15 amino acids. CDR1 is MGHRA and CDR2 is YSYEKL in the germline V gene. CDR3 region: CASSPGFIGTGELFF. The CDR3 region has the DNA TGCGCCAGCAGCCCGGGTTTTATCGGCACCGGGGAGCTGTTTTTT.

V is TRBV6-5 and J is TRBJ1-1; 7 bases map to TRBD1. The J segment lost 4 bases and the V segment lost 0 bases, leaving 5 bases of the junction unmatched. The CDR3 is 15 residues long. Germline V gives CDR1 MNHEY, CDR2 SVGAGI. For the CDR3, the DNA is TGTGCCAGCAGTTACTCACAGGGGATGGGCACTGAAGCTTTCTTT. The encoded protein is CASSYSQGMGTEAFF.

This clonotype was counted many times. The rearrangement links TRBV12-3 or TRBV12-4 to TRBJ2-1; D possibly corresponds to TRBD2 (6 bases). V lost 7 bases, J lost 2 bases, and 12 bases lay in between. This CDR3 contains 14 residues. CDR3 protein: CASNIAATYNEQFF. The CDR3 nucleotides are TGTGCCAGCAATATAGCGGCAACCTACAATGAGCAGTTCTTC.